This entry features one TCR beta chain sequence. The target antigen is unknown. TCRdb's table, derived via immunoSEQ multiplex PCR, lists solely in-frame clones and lacks some. The sample holds 20,000 to 25,000 clones, around three quarters seen once. The data derive from a study of STAT5B mutations in CD4+ large granular lymphocyte leukemia. Across the study: Among healthy donors, a particular HLA allele went with more CDR3 'QG' motifs. The study's findings and limits: Top patient clones used TRBV06 genes more often: 8/27 versus 2/35 in controls.

The germline gives CDR1 ENHRY, CDR2 SYGVKD. Germline trimming cut 7 bases from V and 1 base from J; bases unmatched to any gene: 5. This CDR3 has 15 residues. This chain connects TRBV10-3 to TRBJ2-3, with 10 bases aligning to TRBD2. The specimen was CD4+ T cells from blood buffy coats. The receptor's source is a human donor in good health. The CDR3 DNA reads TGTGCCATCACTCCCGGGACTAGCGGCACAGATACGCAGTATTTT. It is translated as CAITPGTSGTDTQYF.